These 18 T cell receptor beta chains came from one sample sequenced in a study of blood T cell repertoires in COVID-19. Here immunoSEQ multiplex PCR was the method, and the copy in TCRdb shows in-frame clones only, minus some. The sample carries approximately 500,000 clones, about 88% recorded once. What was sequenced was peripheral blood. Source of these receptors: a woman between 45 and 65 years old with COVID-19, enrolled during active disease.

V and J are TRBV10-3 and TRBJ1-1, with TRBD1 as a possible D gene (5 bases). V gave up 7 bases and J gave up 1 base, with 13 bases separating them. This CDR3 region has 14 residues. Germline CDR1 ENHRY, CDR2 SYGVKD. The DNA of the CDR3 is TGTGCCATCAAAGACAGTCTTCGGAACACTGAAGCTTTCTTT. The encoded protein is CAIKDSLRNTEAFF.

As concerns this clone: One end of the junction varies from germline; a read error may be responsible. The chain carries TRBV4-2 and TRBJ2-7; TRBD1 agrees at 7 bases. The germline V gene encodes CDR1 LGHNA and CDR2 YNFKEQ. The CDR3 is made up of 14 amino acids. The CDR3 here is CASSPTGEPTLPMF. The CDR3 nucleotides are TGTGCCAGCAGCCCCACAGGGGAACCTACCCTCCCCATGTTC.

The J gene is TRBJ1-1, the V gene TRBV7-8, with a tentative D call TRBD1 (5 bases). Per germline, CDR1 SGHVS and CDR2 FQNEAQ. The germline V and J ends were trimmed by 4 bases and 1 base, with 10 bases remaining between them. CDR3 size: 14 residues. As DNA, the CDR3 is TGTGCCAGCAGCTCGTGGGGGGGGAACACTGAAGCTTTCTTT. This sequence encodes CASSSWGGNTEAFF.

V usage is TRBV4-2 and J usage is TRBJ1-1; D perhaps matches TRBD1 (5 bases). The CDR3 loop spans 15 amino acids. Trimming stripped 0 bases from V and 4 bases from J, with 12 bases between. The V gene's germline CDR1 is LGHNA and CDR2 YNFKEQ. CDR3 region: CASSQEPGWFTEAFF. The CDR3 region has the DNA TGTGCCAGCAGCCAAGAGCCAGGGTGGTTCACTGAAGCTTTCTTT.

The chain is built from TRBV7-9 and TRBJ1-5; TRBD1 aligns across 8 bases. With V trimmed by 1 base and J by 7 bases, 15 bases remained unmatched. The CDR3 totals 18 residues. The V gene's germline CDR1 is SEHNR and CDR2 FQNEAQ (reference sequence). CDR3: CASSLEGGGYRGNQPQHF. The CDR3 DNA sequence: TGTGCCAGCAGCTTAGAGGGCGGGGGCTACAGGGGGAACCAGCCCCAGCATTTT.

This sequence joins TRBV27 and TRBJ2-1; 9 nucleotides align to TRBD1. From germline, CDR1 is MNHEY and CDR2 SMNVEV (reference sequence). The CDR3 runs to 16 residues. V lost 6 bases, J lost 5 bases, and 11 bases stayed unmatched. The DNA for the CDR3 is TGTGCCAGCAGCTCGGGGCCGGGACAGGGAGACAATGAGCAGTTCTTC. Translated: CASSSGPGQGDNEQFF.

The chain recombines TRBV5-1 with TRBJ2-7; D is perhaps TRBD1 (6 bases). The CDR3 covers 15 residues. V dropped 3 bases and J dropped 0 bases, with 13 bases sitting between them. In germline, CDR1 is SGHRS, CDR2 YFSETQ. This CDR3 is CASSYRQASSYEQYF. CDR3 nucleotides: TGCGCCAGCAGCTATCGACAGGCGAGCTCCTACGAGCAGTACTTC.

This clone came up many times. The V and J genes are TRBV7-3 and TRBJ1-1, with a weak D call TRBD1 (5 bases). The germline gives CDR1 SGHTA, CDR2 FQGTGA. The CDR3 length is 13 residues. Trimming stripped 6 bases from V and 1 base from J, with 9 bases between. CDR3 region: CASRPQGNTEAFF. The CDR3 DNA follows: TGTGCCAGCAGACCTCAGGGGAACACTGAAGCTTTCTTT.

The chain is built from TRBV19 and TRBJ1-2; 8 bases agree with TRBD1. Germline CDR1 LNHDA, CDR2 SQIVND (reference sequence). The length of the CDR3 is 18 residues. Trimming removed 7 bases from V and 1 base from J; junction bases left unmatched: 17. The chain's CDR3 is CASTPWEGGTGHNYGYTF. CDR3 in DNA: TGTGCCAGTACCCCCTGGGAGGGGGGGACAGGTCATAACTATGGCTACACCTTC.

The V and J genes are TRBV7-9 and TRBJ1-2; D gene unclear. Per germline, CDR1 SEHNR and CDR2 FQNEAQ (reference sequence). The CDR3 is made up of 13 amino acids. V was pared by 3 bases and J by 8 bases, with 13 bases between. As DNA, the CDR3 is TGTGCCAGCAGCTTGTACGGGGAAGGCGGCTACACCTTC. Protein product: CASSLYGEGGYTF.

The gene calls are TRBV19 and TRBJ2-7; D may be TRBD2 (6 bases). With 4 bases removed from V and 5 bases from J, the gap between germline ends came to 21 bases. The CDR3 is 16 residues long. In germline, CDR1 is LNHDA, CDR2 SQIVND (reference sequence). The CDR3 region has the DNA TGTGCCAGTAGTACCAATGAGGGACTCTCTCTGGACGAGCAGTACTTC. As protein: CASSTNEGLSLDEQYF.

A single count supports this clone. Additional DNA sequences in this sample encode the identical CDR3. The V call is TRBV30, the J call TRBJ1-2; D possibly corresponds to TRBD1 (5 bases). CDR1 is GTSNPN, CDR2 SVGIG, per germline (reference sequence). Trimming removed 1 base from V and 3 bases from J, with 6 bases in between. CDR3 size: 12 residues. CDR3 loop: CAWSGGDYGYTF. The DNA for the CDR3 is TGTGCCTGGAGTGGGGGGGACTATGGCTACACCTTC.

The V and J genes are TRBV5-1 and TRBJ1-1; perhaps TRBD1 as D (5 bases). Trimming cost V 0 bases and J 4 bases, with 13 bases left between them. The CDR3 runs to 15 residues. Germline lookup yields CDR1 SGHRS and CDR2 YFSETQ. In DNA form, the CDR3 reads TGCGCCAGCAGCTTGGGCAGGGCTGGGGTCACTGAAGCTTTCTTT. The encoded protein is CASSLGRAGVTEAFF. Full variable domain (remainder filled in from reference TRBV5-1 and TRBJ1-1): KAGVTQTPRYLIKTRGQQVTLSCSPISGHRSVSWYQQTPGQGLQFLFEYFSETQRNKGNFPGRFSGRQFSNSRSEMNVSTLELGDSALYLCASSLGRAGVTEAFFGQGTRLTVV.

The rearrangement links TRBV30 to TRBJ2-2, with 8 bases fitting TRBD1. V lost 0 bases and J lost 7; bases outside the gene matches: 7. This CDR3 contains 15 residues. Looked up from germline, CDR1 is GTSNPN and CDR2 is SVGIG (reference sequence). CDR3 bases: TGTGCCTGGAGTGTCCTGACAGGGGCAATCGGGGAGCTGTTTTTT. This encodes CAWSVLTGAIGELFF.

The V and J genes are TRBV30 and TRBJ1-5; the D is unclear. Germline CDR1 is GTSNPN and CDR2 is SVGIG (reference sequence). V was shortened by 2 bases and J by 9 bases, with 14 bases between the two germline ends. The CDR3 runs 13 residues. Here the CDR3 reads CAWSPPSGGPQHF. In DNA, the CDR3 is TGTGCCTGGAGTCCTCCGTCGGGTGGGCCCCAGCATTTT.

V gene TRBV4-1 combines with J gene TRBJ1-1, with TRBD1 matching 10 bases. CDR3 length: 15 residues. The V gene's germline CDR1 is MGHRA and CDR2 YSYEKL. The V segment lost 4 bases and the J segment 3 bases; nucleotides outside the gene matches: 5. This CDR3 is CASSPRQGAHTEAFF. CDR3 DNA sequence: TGCGCCAGCAGCCCCCGACAGGGGGCTCACACTGAAGCTTTCTTT.

The gene calls are TRBV5-1 and TRBJ2-1, with D perhaps TRBD2 (6 bases). Deletions cut 4 bases from V and 0 bases from J, with 11 bases between. This CDR3 region has 15 residues. CDR1 and CDR2 (germline): SGHRS, YFSETQ. The DNA for the CDR3 is TGCGCCAGCAGCCCCGGGGGAACCTCCTACAATGAGCAGTTCTTC. This gives the protein CASSPGGTSYNEQFF. Supplemented by reference TRBV5-1 and TRBJ2-1, the full variable domain reads KAGVTQTPRYLIKTRGQQVTLSCSPISGHRSVSWYQQTPGQGLQFLFEYFSETQRNKGNFPGRFSGRQFSNSRSEMNVSTLELGDSALYLCASSPGGTSYNEQFFGPGTRLTVL.

J is TRBJ2-1 and V is TRBV15, with 9 bases that match TRBD1. CDR1 is LNHNV and CDR2 is YYDKDF in the germline V gene (reference sequence). V trimming: 1 base; J trimming: 2 bases; junction bases outside the gene matches: 6. The CDR3 contains 17 residues. CDR3 in amino acids: CATSRVRGTGTYNEQFF. The CDR3 DNA reads as TGTGCCACCAGCAGAGTTAGGGGGACAGGGACCTACAATGAGCAGTTCTTC.